This T cell receptor beta chain emerged from a study of blood T cell repertoires in COVID-19. About the study: Both acute and convalescent COVID-19 samples were obtained from the United States, Italy and Spain. PBMCs, B-cell-depleted T cells, or T cells provided the cDNA or gDNA that made up the material.

Methods used by the authors: For nucleated cells, counts were estimated from reference gene primer amplification. Clones were read by immunoSEQ multiplex PCR, and TCRdb kept only the in-frame ones, dropping some. The D gene and trimming were derived from the DNA, and the V and J assignments and clone size from that table. The sample lists around 70,000 clones; roughly nine tenths were seen once. The length of the CDR3 is 15 residues. Trimming took off 5 bases at V and 2 bases at J, with 13 bases between the two ends. Per the germline V gene, CDR1 is SGHTA and CDR2 is FQGNSA. V is TRBV7-2 and J is TRBJ2-1; weak D call: TRBD1 (6 bases). What was sequenced was peripheral blood. The TCR comes from a man between 50 and 59 years old with acute or convalescent COVID-19. The DNA of the CDR3 is TGTGCCAGCAGCCTCGGACAGTTGACCTACAATGAGCAGTTCTTC. It codes for CASSLGQLTYNEQFF.